These 4 T cell receptor beta chains originate from one sample sequenced in a study of response to subunit inactivated influenza vaccine. MiXCR, applied by TCRdb to the RT-PCR reads, yields one record per CDR3 protein. In the table there are roughly 700,000 distinct CDR3 sequences, more than 15% of which are singletons. The sample here was PBMCs from blood, taken 11 to 12 days after vaccination. The receptors derive from a man aged 45 to 65 who received an inactivated influenza vaccine.

This clonotype was counted between two and nine times. The chain employs TRBV11-2 and TRBJ1-6; D not resolved. There are 14 residues in the CDR3. Per the germline V gene, CDR1 is SGHAT and CDR2 is FQNNGV. The germline V and J ends were trimmed by 3 bases and 5 bases, with 8 bases remaining between them. In DNA form, the CDR3 reads TGTGCCAGCAGCTTCATTCTGAATAATTCACCCCTCCACTTT. Its protein product is CASSFILNNSPLHF.

The chain couples TRBV15 to TRBJ1-2; D is unresolved. CDR3 length equals 15 residues. Germline V gene sequence: CDR1 LNHNV, CDR2 YYDKDF (reference sequence). The germline V and J ends were trimmed by 1 base and 4 bases, with 13 bases remaining between them. The CDR3 DNA reads as TGTGCCACCAGCAGAGGCCAGGACCCCTCCTATGGCTACACCTTC. Translating gives CATSRGQDPSYGYTF. Combining the CDR3 with reference TRBV15 and TRBJ1-2 gives the whole variable domain DAMVIQNPRYQVTQFGKPVTLSCSQTLNHNVMYWYQQKSSQAPKLLFHYYDKDFNNEADTPDNFQSRRPNTSFCFLDIRSPGLGDTAMYLCATSRGQDPSYGYTFGSGTRLTVV.

This rearrangement joins TRBV7-6 to TRBJ2-7; no clear D. The V gene lost 1 base and the J gene lost 2 bases, with 9 bases spanning the gap. The CDR3 has 14 residues. Germline-derived CDR1 and CDR2 are SGHVS and FNYEAQ. DNA for the CDR3: TGTGCCAGCAGCTTAGACGCGGCTGCCTACGAGCAGTACTTC. Translating it yields CASSLDAAAYEQYF.

J is TRBJ2-7 and V is TRBV27; maybe TRBD2 (5 bases). Trimming shortened V by 7 bases and J by 2 bases, and 18 bases separated the two germline ends. Germline CDR1 MNHEY, CDR2 SMNVEV (reference sequence). This CDR3 contains 15 residues. The CDR3 nucleotides read TGTGCCAGCAACCCAAAAGGACTCCCAACCTACGAGCAGTACTTC. The encoded protein is CASNPKGLPTYEQYF.